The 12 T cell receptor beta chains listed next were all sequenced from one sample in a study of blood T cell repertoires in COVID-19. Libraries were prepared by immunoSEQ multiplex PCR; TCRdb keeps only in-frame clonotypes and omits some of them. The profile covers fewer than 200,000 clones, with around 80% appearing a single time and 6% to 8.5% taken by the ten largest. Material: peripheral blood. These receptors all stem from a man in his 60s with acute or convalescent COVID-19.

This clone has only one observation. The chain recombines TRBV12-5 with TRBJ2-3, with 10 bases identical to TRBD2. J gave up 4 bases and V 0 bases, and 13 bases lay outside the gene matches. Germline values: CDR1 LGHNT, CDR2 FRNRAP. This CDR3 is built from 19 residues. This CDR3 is CASGLVSWLAGVSADTQYF. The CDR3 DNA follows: TGTGCTAGTGGTTTGGTAAGTTGGCTAGCGGGGGTATCGGCAGATACGCAGTATTTT.

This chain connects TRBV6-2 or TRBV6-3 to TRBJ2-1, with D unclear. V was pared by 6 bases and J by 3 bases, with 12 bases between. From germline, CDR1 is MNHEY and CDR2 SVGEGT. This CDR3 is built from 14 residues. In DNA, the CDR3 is TGTGCCAGCAGCCCCGTGGCCATCTACAATGAGCAGTTCTTC. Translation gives CASSPVAIYNEQFF.

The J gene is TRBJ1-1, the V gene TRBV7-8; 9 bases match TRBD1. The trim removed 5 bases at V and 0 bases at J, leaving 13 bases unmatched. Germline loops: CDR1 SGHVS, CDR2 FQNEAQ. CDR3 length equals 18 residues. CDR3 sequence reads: CASSKIQDRGKMNTEAFF. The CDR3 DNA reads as TGTGCCAGCAGCAAGATTCAAGACAGGGGGAAGATGAACACTGAAGCTTTCTTT.

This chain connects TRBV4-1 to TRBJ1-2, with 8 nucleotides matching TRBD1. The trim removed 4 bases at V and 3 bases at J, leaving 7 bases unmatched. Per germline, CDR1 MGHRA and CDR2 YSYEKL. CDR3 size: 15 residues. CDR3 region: CASSPLQGADYGYTF. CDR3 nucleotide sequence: TGCGCCAGCAGCCCTCTTCAGGGGGCCGACTATGGCTACACCTTC.

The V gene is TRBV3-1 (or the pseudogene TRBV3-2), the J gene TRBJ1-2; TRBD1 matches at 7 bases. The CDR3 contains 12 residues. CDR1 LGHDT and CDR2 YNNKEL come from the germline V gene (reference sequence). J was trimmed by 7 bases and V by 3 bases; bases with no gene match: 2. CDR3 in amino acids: CASSQGTVGYTF. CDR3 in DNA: TGTGCCAGCAGCCAGGGGACAGTTGGCTACACCTTC.

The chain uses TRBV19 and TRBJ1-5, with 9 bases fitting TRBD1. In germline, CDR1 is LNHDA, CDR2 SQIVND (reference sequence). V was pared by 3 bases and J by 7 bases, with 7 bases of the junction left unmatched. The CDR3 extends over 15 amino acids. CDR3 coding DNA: TGTGCCAGTAGTATGCGGGGACAGGGTGTACAGCCCCAGCATTTT. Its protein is CASSMRGQGVQPQHF.

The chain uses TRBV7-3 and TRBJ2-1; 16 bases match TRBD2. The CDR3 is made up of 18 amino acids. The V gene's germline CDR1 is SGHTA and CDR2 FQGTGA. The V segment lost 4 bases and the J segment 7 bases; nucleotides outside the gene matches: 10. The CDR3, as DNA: TGTGCCAGCAGCTCAACTCCGGGACTAGCGGGAGGGCCGAATGAGCAGTTCTTC. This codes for CASSSTPGLAGGPNEQFF. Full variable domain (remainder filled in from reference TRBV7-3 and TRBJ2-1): GAGVSQTPSNKVTEKGKYVELRCDPISGHTALYWYRQSLGQGPEFLIYFQGTGAADDSGLPNDRFFAVRPEGSVSTLKIQRTERGDSAVYLCASSSTPGLAGGPNEQFFGPGTRLTVL.

The CDR3 reads CASSIGTSGTDTQYF. The DNA for the CDR3 is TGTGCCAGTAGTATCGGGACTAGCGGCACAGATACGCAGTATTTT. The V call is TRBV19, the J call TRBJ2-3; 10 positions agree with TRBD2. The V segment lost 3 bases and the J segment 1 base; nucleotides outside the gene matches: 1. The CDR3 totals 15 residues. Germline values: CDR1 LNHDA, CDR2 SQIVND (reference sequence).

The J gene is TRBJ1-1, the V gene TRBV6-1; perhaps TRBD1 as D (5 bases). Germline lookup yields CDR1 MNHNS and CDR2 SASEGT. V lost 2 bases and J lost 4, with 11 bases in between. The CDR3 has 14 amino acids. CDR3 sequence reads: CASSELYRGTEAFF. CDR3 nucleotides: TGTGCCAGCAGTGAATTATATAGGGGCACTGAAGCTTTCTTT.

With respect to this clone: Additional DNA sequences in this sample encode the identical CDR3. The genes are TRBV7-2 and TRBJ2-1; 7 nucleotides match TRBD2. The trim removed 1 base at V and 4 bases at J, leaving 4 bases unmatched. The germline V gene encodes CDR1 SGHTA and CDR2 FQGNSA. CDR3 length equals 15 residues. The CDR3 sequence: CASSLVGGFYNEQFF. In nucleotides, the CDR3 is TGTGCCAGCAGCTTAGTGGGGGGGTTTTACAATGAGCAGTTCTTC.

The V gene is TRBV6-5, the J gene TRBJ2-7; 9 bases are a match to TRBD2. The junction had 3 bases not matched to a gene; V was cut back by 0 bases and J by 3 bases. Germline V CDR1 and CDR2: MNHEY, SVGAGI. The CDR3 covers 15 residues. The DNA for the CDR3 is TGTGCCAGCAGTTACTCTGGCGGGAGGGGCTACGAGCAGTACTTC. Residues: CASSYSGGRGYEQYF.

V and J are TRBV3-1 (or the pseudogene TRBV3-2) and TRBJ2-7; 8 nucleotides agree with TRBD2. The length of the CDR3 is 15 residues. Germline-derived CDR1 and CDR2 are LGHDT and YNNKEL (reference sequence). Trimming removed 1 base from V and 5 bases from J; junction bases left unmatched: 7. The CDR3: CASSQGDSGTDEQYF. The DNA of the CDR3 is TGTGCCAGCAGCCAAGGGGATAGCGGGACCGACGAGCAGTACTTC.